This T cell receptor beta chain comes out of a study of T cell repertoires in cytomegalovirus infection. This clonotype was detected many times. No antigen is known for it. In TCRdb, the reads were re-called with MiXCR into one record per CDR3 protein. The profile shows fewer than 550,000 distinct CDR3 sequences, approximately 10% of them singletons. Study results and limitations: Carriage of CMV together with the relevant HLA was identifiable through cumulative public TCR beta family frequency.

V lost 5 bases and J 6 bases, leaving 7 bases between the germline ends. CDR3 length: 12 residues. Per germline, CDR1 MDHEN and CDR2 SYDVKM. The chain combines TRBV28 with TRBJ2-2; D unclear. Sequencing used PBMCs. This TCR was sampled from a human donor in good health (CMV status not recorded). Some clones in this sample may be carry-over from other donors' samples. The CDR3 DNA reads TGTGCCAGCAGTCCGCCGTCCGGGGAGCTGTTTTTT. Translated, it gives CASSPPSGELFF.